Below are 12 T cell receptor beta chains sequenced from a single sample in a study of vaccination and CD4 T cells after COVID-19. Once obtained from cultured CD4+ T cells, the DNA was sequenced using the Oncomine TCR Beta short-read assay. TCRdb fed the PCR reads into MiXCR, producing one record per CDR3 protein. This sample yields 6,500 to 9,500 distinct CDR3 sequences, of which approximately 50% are seen a single time; about 49% belongs to the top ten. Treatment defined: 10-day PBMC culture with coronavirus spike peptide pools or control peptides (ViraFEST assay). Antigens of these TCRs are unknown. The sample was CD4+ T cells from blood, cultured in vitro. The receptors originated from a human donor who had recovered from COVID-19.

The rearrangement links TRBV19 to TRBJ2-6; D not resolved. The CDR3 is 15 amino acids. Germline V gene data show CDR1 as LNHDA and CDR2 as SQIVND (reference sequence). Trimming took 1 base from V and 2 from J, leaving 6 bases between them. CDR3 amino acids: CASSIGGPGANVLTF. The CDR3 nucleotides read TGTGCCAGTAGTATAGGAGGTCCTGGGGCCAACGTCCTGACTTTC.

This clonotype was counted only a few times. The chain is built from TRBV7-9 and TRBJ1-2; the D is unclear. The CDR3 covers 15 residues. The V end lost 7 bases, the J end lost 8 bases, and 23 bases lay between the germline ends. Germline assignment: CDR1 SEHNR and CDR2 FQNEAQ (reference sequence). Here the CDR3 reads CASTGKPASVVGYTF. The CDR3 nucleotides read TGTGCCAGCACGGGGAAACCGGCCTCGGTGGTCGGCTACACCTTC.

V is TRBV6-1 and J is TRBJ1-1; no definite D call. V lost 8 bases and J lost 11, with 18 bases in between. The CDR3 contains 12 residues. CDR1 and CDR2 (germline): MNHNS, SASEGT. CDR3 amino acids: CASGRRLGEAFF. DNA for the CDR3: TGTGCCAGCGGCAGGAGGCTGGGTGAGGCTTTCTTT.

The V call is TRBV6-5, the J call TRBJ2-3, with D tentatively TRBD2 (5 bases). Looked up from germline, CDR1 is MNHEY and CDR2 is SVGAGI. This CDR3 region has 17 residues. V was trimmed by 4 bases and J by 0 bases, leaving 17 bases between them. CDR3 sequence: CASSSPEAALSTDTQYF. DNA of the CDR3: TGTGCCAGCAGTTCTCCCGAAGCGGCCCTTAGCACAGATACGCAGTATTTT.

The table lists this clonotype with a few counts. V usage is TRBV18 and J usage is TRBJ1-5, with a tentative D call TRBD1 (5 bases). V was pared by 2 bases and J by 6 bases, with 17 bases between. Germline lookup yields CDR1 KGHSH and CDR2 LQKENI. This CDR3 is built from 16 residues. The CDR3 region is CASSPSGTLGGQPQHF. The CDR3 DNA reads as TGTGCCAGCTCACCATCCGGGACTCTGGGAGGTCAGCCCCAGCATTTT.

The chain is built from TRBV6-1 and TRBJ1-5; D may be TRBD1 (6 bases). Germline V gene data show CDR1 as MNHNS and CDR2 as SASEGT. CDR3 length: 13 amino acids. V lost 8 bases, J lost 4 bases, and 12 bases lay in between. CDR3 residues: CASDTQGNQPQHF. CDR3 DNA: TGTGCCAGCGACACTCAGGGGAATCAGCCCCAGCATTTT.

This clonotype has only a few counts. V is TRBV5-6 and J is TRBJ1-5; the D gene is possibly TRBD1 (6 bases). The CDR3 is 17 amino acids. Per the germline V gene, CDR1 is SGHDT and CDR2 is YYEEEE. Trimming shortened V by 1 base and J by 2 bases, and 16 bases separated the two germline ends. This CDR3 reads CASSLRKDSRGNQPQHF. The CDR3 DNA sequence: TGTGCCAGCAGCTTGAGAAAGGACAGTAGGGGCAATCAGCCCCAGCATTTT.

The chain joins TRBV7-2 to TRBJ1-2, with unresolved D. The V end was cut by 5 bases, the J end by 2 bases, with 15 bases between. The germline CDR1 and CDR2 sequences are SGHTA and FQGNSA. The CDR3 has 15 amino acids. The CDR3 DNA reads TGTGCCAGCAGCCCCAGACCGATTACCAACTATGGCTACACCTTC. Residues: CASSPRPITNYGYTF.

V and J are TRBV19 and TRBJ2-7; 9 bases line up with TRBD1. V gave up 6 bases and J gave up 2 bases; unmatched junction bases: 2. Germline values: CDR1 LNHDA, CDR2 SQIVND (reference sequence). The CDR3 loop spans 13 amino acids. The CDR3 protein is CASRRQGAYEQYF. The CDR3 DNA reads TGTGCCAGTAGACGACAGGGGGCCTACGAGCAGTACTTC. Looking up the rest from reference TRBV19 and TRBJ2-7 gives the full variable domain: DGGITQSPKYLFRKEGQNVTLSCEQNLNHDAMYWYRQDPGQGLRLIYYSQIVNDFQKGDIAEGYSVSREKKESFPLTVTSAQKNPTAFYLCASRRQGAYEQYFGPGTRLTVT.

This CDR3 is CASSLLLAGAVQETQYF. In DNA, the CDR3 is TGCGCCAGCAGCTTGCTCCTAGCGGGGGCTGTCCAAGAGACCCAGTACTTC. V usage is TRBV5-1 and J usage is TRBJ2-5, with 10 bases identical to TRBD2. This CDR3 comprises 17 residues. After removal of 1 base from V and 1 base from J, the junction contained 7 bases not matched to a gene. Germline assignment: CDR1 SGHRS and CDR2 YFSETQ.

The rearrangement uses TRBV2 and TRBJ1-2; D not certain. The CDR3 runs 13 residues. Trimming shortened V by 4 bases and J by 4 bases, and 10 bases separated the two germline ends. Germline V gene lookup returns CDR1 SNHLY and CDR2 FYNNEI. CDR3 residues: CASSAASGYGYTF. The DNA for the CDR3 is TGTGCCAGCAGTGCGGCTTCAGGCTATGGCTACACCTTC. The full variable domain, rest sourced from reference TRBV2 and TRBJ1-2, is EPEVTQTPSHQVTQMGQEVILRCVPISNHLYFYWYRQILGQKVEFLVSFYNNEISEKSEIFDDQFSVERPDGSNFTLKIRSTKLEDSAMYFCASSAASGYGYTFGSGTRLTVV.

This chain connects TRBV20-1 to TRBJ1-4; no definite D call. Germline V gene data show CDR1 as DFQATT and CDR2 as SNEGSKA (reference sequence). V lost 4 bases and J 1 base, leaving 19 bases between the germline ends. This CDR3 spans 17 amino acids. CDR3 protein: CSATAARARGTNEKLFF. In DNA, the CDR3 is TGCAGTGCTACGGCCGCTAGGGCGCGTGGAACTAATGAAAAACTGTTTTTT.